This T cell receptor beta chain was sequenced during a study of Tregs in tolerant kidney transplant recipients. Assay used: immunoSEQ multiplex PCR; TCRdb lists only in-frame clones, some missing. This table has some 57,000 clones, about 89% appearing once. With regard to this clone: The antigen is not known.

Germline lookup yields CDR1 SGHVS and CDR2 FNYEAQ. The CDR3 is 15 amino acids. The V and J ends lost 3 bases and 2 bases, in that order; junction bases with no gene match: 5. Mixed chimerism was transient after nonmyeloablative marrow transplants from related graft donors. Study-wide points: Some patients' samples used different primers over time, so nucleotide sequences weren't comparable.

This receptor was obtained from a human patient who received a combined kidney and bone marrow transplant. Some T cells could come from the graft donor. V usage is TRBV7-6 and J usage is TRBJ2-3, with 7 bases lining up with TRBD1. The source was CD8+ T cells from blood (PBMCs), collected 24 months after the transplant. CDR3 residues: CASSLGQSYTDTQYF. The CDR3 DNA is TGTGCCAGCAGCTTGGGACAGAGCTACACAGATACGCAGTATTTT.